The 27 T cell receptor beta chains below were found in one sample sequenced in a study of identical twins. TCRdb independently ran MiXCR on the 5' RACE reads; one entry per CDR3 protein. This table holds roughly 720,000 distinct CDR3 sequences, roughly 18% found once. The same sample was also studied in work on T cells expressing NK-cell markers.

Sequencing was done on a sample of PBMCs. These receptors were obtained from a woman aged 18-35 years in good health.

This sequence joins TRBV5-1 and TRBJ1-1; D unclear. Germline V lookup: CDR1 SGHRS, CDR2 YFSETQ. The V end was cut by 2 bases, the J end by 9 bases, with 14 bases between. This CDR3 region has 13 residues. The CDR3 is CASSLIETRKAFF. For the CDR3, the DNA is TGCGCCAGCAGCTTAATTGAGACCAGGAAAGCTTTCTTT.

The genes are TRBV7-2 and TRBJ2-3; D not resolved. The CDR3 length is 12 residues. CDR1 and CDR2 (germline): SGHTA, FQGNSA. The V gene lost 4 bases and the J gene lost 7 bases, with 9 bases spanning the gap. The CDR3 reads CASSSVGYTQYF. In DNA form, the CDR3 reads TGTGCCAGCAGCTCGGTCGGATATACGCAGTATTTT.

The table lists this clonotype with a few counts. V and J are TRBV6-5 and TRBJ2-3, with 9 bases matching TRBD2. V lost 2 bases and J lost 4; bases outside the gene matches: 7. The V gene's germline CDR1 is MNHEY and CDR2 SVGAGI. The CDR3 length is 16 residues. CDR3 bases: TGTGCCAGCAGTTACGGCGCGGGAGGGTTCCCAGATACGCAGTATTTT. It yields the protein CASSYGAGGFPDTQYF.

This clonotype occurred a few times. This chain uses TRBV10-3 with TRBJ2-7, with a possible D match to TRBD2 (7 bases). Germline V lookup: CDR1 ENHRY, CDR2 SYGVKD. The length of the CDR3 is 16 residues. V lost 4 bases and J 4 bases, leaving 20 bases between the germline ends. CDR3 loop: CAISGGRNRAEYEQYF. CDR3 in DNA: TGTGCCATCAGTGGCGGGAGAAACAGGGCGGAATACGAGCAGTACTTC.

The chain employs TRBV20-1 and TRBJ2-7; perhaps TRBD2 as D (6 bases). The germline V gene has CDR1 DFQATT and CDR2 SNEGSKA (reference sequence). The V gene lost 6 bases and the J gene lost 0 bases, with 12 bases spanning the gap. The length of the CDR3 is 13 residues. The CDR3 DNA sequence: TGCAGTGCCGCTTCGACTAGCTCCTACGAGCAGTACTTC. As protein: CSAASTSSYEQYF.

This sequence joins TRBV4-2 and TRBJ2-5; TRBD1 matches at 7 bases. J lost 7 bases, V lost 1 base, and 6 bases had no gene match. In germline, CDR1 is LGHNA, CDR2 YNFKEQ. This CDR3 comprises 14 residues. CDR3 nucleotide sequence: TGTGCCAGCAGCCAAGGGGACAGCGATTTGACCCAGTACTTC. Translation gives CASSQGDSDLTQYF.

V gene TRBV20-1 combines with J gene TRBJ1-1; D is possibly TRBD1 (6 bases). Trimming stripped 6 bases from V and 11 bases from J, with 16 bases between. CDR3 size: 11 residues. The V gene's germline CDR1 is DFQATT and CDR2 SNEGSKA (reference sequence). CDR3 amino acids: CSARPGHKAFF. CDR3 in DNA: TGCAGTGCACGGCCGGGACATAAGGCTTTCTTT.

This clonotype was seen a few times. CDR3 region: CSAYASGRLNYNEQFF. CDR3 coding DNA: TGCAGTGCTTACGCTAGCGGGAGGCTGAACTACAATGAGCAGTTCTTC. V and J are TRBV20-1 and TRBJ2-1; the match to TRBD2 covers 11 bases. This CDR3 spans 16 amino acids. V dropped 5 bases and J dropped 3; count of bases not matched to a gene: 9. CDR1 DFQATT and CDR2 SNEGSKA come from the germline V gene (reference sequence).

This chain connects TRBV3-1 to TRBJ2-1, with D hard to call. The CDR3 is 11 amino acids. Germline V gene lookup returns CDR1 LGHDT and CDR2 YNNKEL (reference sequence). With 2 bases removed from V and 10 bases from J, the gap between germline ends came to 6 bases. The CDR3 DNA follows: TGTGCCAGCAGCCAAATAAAGGAGCAGTTCTTC. Protein: CASSQIKEQFF.

This clonotype was recorded once. This sequence joins TRBV15 and TRBJ1-1; 7 positions agree with TRBD1. From germline, CDR1 is LNHNV and CDR2 YYDKDF (reference sequence). CDR3 length: 14 residues. Losses at the gene ends were 2 bases for V and 7 bases for J; bases not matched to a gene: 7. CDR3 in amino acids: CATSRHTGAGEAFF. In nucleotides, the CDR3 is TGTGCCACCAGCAGACACACAGGGGCAGGTGAAGCTTTCTTT.

The V gene is TRBV10-3, the J gene TRBJ2-2; D remains ambiguous. V was clipped by 5 bases and J by 7 bases, with 14 bases between them. This CDR3 contains 14 residues. Germline V gene data show CDR1 as ENHRY and CDR2 as SYGVKD. The CDR3 sequence: CAISLLKDGGELFF. In nucleotides, the CDR3 is TGTGCCATCAGTCTCTTGAAGGATGGCGGGGAGCTGTTTTTT.

This clonotype was counted only a few times. J is TRBJ2-1 and V is TRBV12-3 or TRBV12-4; D tentatively fits TRBD1 or TRBD2 (5 bases each). Trimming took 3 bases from V and 6 from J, leaving 15 bases between them. The CDR3 consists of 15 residues. Here the CDR3 reads CASSLQGVPPNEQFF. CDR3 sequence (DNA): TGTGCCAGCAGTTTGCAGGGAGTTCCACCCAATGAGCAGTTCTTC.

In its sample, this clonotype was seen once. The chain joins TRBV11-2 to TRBJ2-7; D not certain. The CDR3 length is 12 residues. The V end was cut by 7 bases, the J end by 5 bases, with 12 bases between. Germline loops: CDR1 SGHAT, CDR2 FQNNGV. DNA for the CDR3: TGTGCCAGCACCTGGGTGCGCAACGAGCAGTACTTC. Translated: CASTWVRNEQYF. Together with reference TRBV11-2 and TRBJ2-7, the CDR3 gives the full variable domain: EAGVAQSPRYKIIEKRQSVAFWCNPISGHATLYWYQQILGQGPKLLIQFQNNGVVDDSQLPKDRFSAERLKGVDSTLKIQPAKLEDSAVYLCASTWVRNEQYFGPGTRLTVT.

The chain combines TRBV20-1 with TRBJ2-5; D is unclear. The CDR3 has 15 residues. Germline lookup yields CDR1 DFQATT and CDR2 SNEGSKA (reference sequence). V was shortened by 2 bases and J by 1 base, with 14 bases between the two germline ends. CDR3 sequence (DNA): TGCAGTGCTAGACTTTGGACGAAGCCCCAAGAGACCCAGTACTTC. It translates to CSARLWTKPQETQYF.

V gene TRBV20-1 combines with J gene TRBJ2-7; 14 bases fit TRBD2. CDR3 size: 15 residues. V dropped 6 bases and J dropped 2; count of bases not matched to a gene: 6. Germline V gives CDR1 DFQATT, CDR2 SNEGSKA (reference sequence). CDR3 nucleotide sequence: TGCAGTGCGAGTGGACTAGCGGGAGGCCCCTACGAGCAGTACTTC. Translating gives CSASGLAGGPYEQYF.

This clonotype was seen more than once but under ten times. This chain uses TRBV15 with TRBJ1-1; 8 bases match TRBD1. This CDR3 is 16 amino acids long. J lost 9 bases, V lost 9 bases, and 21 bases had no gene match. Germline CDR1 LNHNV, CDR2 YYDKDF (reference sequence). Written as DNA, the CDR3 is TGTGCCACGTACTCTGGACAGGGTGGGGCCGGGATGAAAGCTTTCTTT. Translating gives CATYSGQGGAGMKAFF. The full variable domain, in which reference TRBV15 and TRBJ1-1 provide the parts outside the CDR3, is DAMVIQNPRYQVTQFGKPVTLSCSQTLNHNVMYWYQQKSSQAPKLLFHYYDKDFNNEADTPDNFQSRRPNTSFCFLDIRSPGLGDTAMYLCATYSGQGGAGMKAFFGQGTRLTVV.

V is TRBV9 and J is TRBJ2-1, with 10 bases lining up with TRBD2. Germline V gene sequence: CDR1 SGDLS, CDR2 YYNGEE. This CDR3 spans 16 amino acids. J was trimmed by 7 bases and V by 0 bases; bases with no gene match: 7. CDR3 region: CASSVGSGRAGNEQFF. CDR3 sequence (DNA): TGTGCCAGCAGCGTAGGCAGCGGGAGGGCCGGGAATGAGCAGTTCTTC.

The V and J genes are TRBV20-1 and TRBJ2-7; TRBD2 agrees at 8 bases. The CDR3 runs 15 residues. Germline CDR1 DFQATT, CDR2 SNEGSKA (reference sequence). The trim removed 2 bases at V and 3 bases at J, leaving 9 bases unmatched. This chain's CDR3 is CSARPLGGANYEQYF. The DNA of the CDR3 is TGCAGTGCTAGACCCCTCGGGGGGGCGAACTACGAGCAGTACTTC.

This clonotype was detected only a few times. At one end, the junction sequence differs from germline, possibly due to a read error. The chain joins TRBV5-1 to TRBJ2-1, with D perhaps being TRBD1 or TRBD2 (5 bases each). Germline values: CDR1 SGHRS, CDR2 YFSETQ. This CDR3 is built from 14 residues. The CDR3 DNA is TGTGCCAGCAGCTTAGGGACGGTCTACAATGAGCAGTTCTTC. Translated, it gives CASSLGTVYNEQFF.

This clonotype has more than one count but fewer than ten. The rearrangement links TRBV18 to TRBJ1-1; TRBD1 is a possible D gene (5 bases). CDR3 length equals 14 residues. Germline CDR1 KGHSH, CDR2 LQKENI. Trimming shortened V by 8 bases and J by 1 base, and 14 bases separated the two germline ends. The CDR3 bases are TGTGCCAGCGCTACCGGGACTGGGAACACTGAAGCTTTCTTT. It is translated as CASATGTGNTEAFF.

The rearrangement uses TRBV11-3 and TRBJ2-1, with TRBD2 matching 8 bases. The V segment lost 5 bases and the J segment 7 bases; nucleotides outside the gene matches: 10. Germline assignment: CDR1 SGHNT and CDR2 YENEEA. The CDR3 runs 15 residues. The DNA for the CDR3 is TGTGCCAGCAGCCCCGGTAGCGGGGCCTTGAATGAGCAGTTCTTC. Translating gives CASSPGSGALNEQFF.

The sample holds a few counts of this clonotype. This chain connects TRBV20-1 to TRBJ2-2; TRBD1 might be the D (6 bases). The germline CDR1 and CDR2 sequences are DFQATT and SNEGSKA (reference sequence). Trimming shortened V by 6 bases and J by 6 bases, and 14 bases separated the two germline ends. The CDR3 extends over 13 amino acids. The CDR3 is CSARRTVPGELFF. In nucleotides, the CDR3 is TGCAGTGCAAGACGGACAGTCCCCGGGGAGCTGTTTTTT.

The sample holds a few counts of this clonotype. The chain has TRBV7-9 and TRBJ2-7, with D unclear. Trimming stripped 1 base from V and 0 bases from J, with 7 bases between. Looked up from germline, CDR1 is SEHNR and CDR2 is FQNEAQ (reference sequence). CDR3 length: 14 amino acids. This CDR3 reads CASSLVTVSYEQYF. The CDR3 DNA follows: TGTGCCAGCAGCTTAGTCACAGTCTCCTACGAGCAGTACTTC.

This clonotype occurred a few times. The chain joins TRBV20-1 to TRBJ2-7, with D perhaps TRBD1 (5 bases). Germline CDR1 reads DFQATT; CDR2 reads SNEGSKA (reference sequence). Trimming stripped 0 bases from V and 9 bases from J, with 9 bases between. This CDR3 contains 11 residues. The CDR3 coding sequence is TGCAGTGCTAGAGATGGGGCTGGGCAGTACTTC. It specifies CSARDGAGQYF.

This chain uses TRBV7-9 with TRBJ1-1, with 9 nucleotides matching TRBD1. Germline V gene lookup returns CDR1 SEHNR and CDR2 FQNEAQ (reference sequence). This CDR3 comprises 15 residues. V shed 5 bases and J 4 bases; nucleotides not matched to a gene: 8. CDR3 region: CASSLPDRGFTEAFF. The CDR3 coding sequence is TGTGCCAGCAGCCTCCCGGACAGGGGATTCACTGAAGCTTTCTTT.

The chain carries TRBV6-2 or TRBV6-3 and TRBJ2-5, with TRBD2 identical over 9 bases. Germline assignment: CDR1 MNHEY and CDR2 SVGEGT. Trimming took 6 bases from V and 4 from J; bases not matched to a gene: 6. This CDR3 contains 14 residues. The CDR3 bases are TGTGCCAGCAGACCCAGCGGGAGGCTAGAGACCCAGTACTTC. Its translation: CASRPSGRLETQYF.

This clonotype turned up a few times. The chain uses TRBV5-1 and TRBJ2-2; possible D gene TRBD2, 5 bases. Germline values: CDR1 SGHRS, CDR2 YFSETQ. This CDR3 has 15 residues. V lost 3 bases and J lost 5, with 14 bases in between. The CDR3 sequence is CASSWTGRGTGELFF. The CDR3 DNA sequence: TGCGCCAGCAGCTGGACTGGGAGAGGGACCGGGGAGCTGTTTTTT.